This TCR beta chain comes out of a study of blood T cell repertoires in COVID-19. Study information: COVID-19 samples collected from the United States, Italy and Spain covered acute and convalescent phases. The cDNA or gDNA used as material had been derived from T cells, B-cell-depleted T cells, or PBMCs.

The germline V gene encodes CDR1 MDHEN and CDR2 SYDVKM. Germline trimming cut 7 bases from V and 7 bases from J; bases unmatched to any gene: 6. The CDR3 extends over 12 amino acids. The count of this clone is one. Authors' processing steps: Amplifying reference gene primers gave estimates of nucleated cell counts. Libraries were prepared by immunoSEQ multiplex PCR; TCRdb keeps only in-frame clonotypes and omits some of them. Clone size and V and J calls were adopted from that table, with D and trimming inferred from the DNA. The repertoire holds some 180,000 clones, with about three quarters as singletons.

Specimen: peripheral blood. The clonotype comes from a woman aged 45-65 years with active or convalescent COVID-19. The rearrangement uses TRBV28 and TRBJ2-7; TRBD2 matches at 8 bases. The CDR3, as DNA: TGTGCCAGCACCCAGCGGGAGAGGGAGCAGTACTTC. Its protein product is CASTQREREQYF.